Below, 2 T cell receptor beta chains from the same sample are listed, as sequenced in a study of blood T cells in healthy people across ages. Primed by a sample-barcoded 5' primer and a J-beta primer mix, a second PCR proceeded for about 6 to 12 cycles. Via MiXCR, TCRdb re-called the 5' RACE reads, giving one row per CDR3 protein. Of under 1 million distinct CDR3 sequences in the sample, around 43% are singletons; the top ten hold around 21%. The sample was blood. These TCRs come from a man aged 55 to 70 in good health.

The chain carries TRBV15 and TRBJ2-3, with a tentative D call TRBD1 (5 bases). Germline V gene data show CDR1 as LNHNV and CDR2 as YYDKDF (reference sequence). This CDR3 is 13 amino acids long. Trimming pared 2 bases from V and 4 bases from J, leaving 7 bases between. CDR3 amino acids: CATSRSGPDTQYF. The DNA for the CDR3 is TGTGCCACCAGCAGATCAGGGCCAGATACGCAGTATTTT. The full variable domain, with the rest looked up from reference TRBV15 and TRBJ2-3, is DAMVIQNPRYQVTQFGKPVTLSCSQTLNHNVMYWYQQKSSQAPKLLFHYYDKDFNNEADTPDNFQSRRPNTSFCFLDIRSPGLGDTAMYLCATSRSGPDTQYFGPGTRLTVL.

This CDR3 reads CAISEKLFSNEQFF. The CDR3 nucleotides are TGTGCCATCAGTGAAAAACTCTTTAGCAATGAGCAGTTCTTC. The V call is TRBV10-3, the J call TRBJ2-1; no definite D call. V was pared by 3 bases and J by 6 bases, with 12 bases between. The CDR3 is 14 residues long. CDR1 and CDR2 (germline): ENHRY, SYGVKD.